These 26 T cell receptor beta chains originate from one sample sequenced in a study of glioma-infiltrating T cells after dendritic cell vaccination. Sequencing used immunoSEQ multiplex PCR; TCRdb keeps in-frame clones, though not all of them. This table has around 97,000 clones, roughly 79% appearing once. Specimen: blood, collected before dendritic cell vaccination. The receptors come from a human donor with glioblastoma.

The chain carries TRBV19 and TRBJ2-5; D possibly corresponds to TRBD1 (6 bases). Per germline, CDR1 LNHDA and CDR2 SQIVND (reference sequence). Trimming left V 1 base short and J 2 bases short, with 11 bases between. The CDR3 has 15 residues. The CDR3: CASSIAQGRQETQYF. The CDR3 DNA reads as TGTGCCAGTAGTATAGCACAGGGCCGGCAAGAGACCCAGTACTTC. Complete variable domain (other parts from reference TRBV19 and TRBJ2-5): DGGITQSPKYLFRKEGQNVTLSCEQNLNHDAMYWYRQDPGQGLRLIYYSQIVNDFQKGDIAEGYSVSREKKESFPLTVTSAQKNPTAFYLCASSIAQGRQETQYFGPGTRLLVL.

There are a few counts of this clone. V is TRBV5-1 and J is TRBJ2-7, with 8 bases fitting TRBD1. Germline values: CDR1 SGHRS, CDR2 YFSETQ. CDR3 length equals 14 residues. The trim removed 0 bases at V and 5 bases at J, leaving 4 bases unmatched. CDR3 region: CASSLVDRAHEQYF. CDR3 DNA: TGCGCCAGCAGCTTGGTGGACAGGGCCCACGAGCAGTACTTC.

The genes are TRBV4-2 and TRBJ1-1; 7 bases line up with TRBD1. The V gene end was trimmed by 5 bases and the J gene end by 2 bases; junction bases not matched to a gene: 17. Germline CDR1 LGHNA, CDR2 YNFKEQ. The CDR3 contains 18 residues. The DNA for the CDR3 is TGTGCCAGCAGCTTGCTCAGGGACAGTGGGAAGCTAAACACTGAAGCTTTCTTT. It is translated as CASSLLRDSGKLNTEAFF.

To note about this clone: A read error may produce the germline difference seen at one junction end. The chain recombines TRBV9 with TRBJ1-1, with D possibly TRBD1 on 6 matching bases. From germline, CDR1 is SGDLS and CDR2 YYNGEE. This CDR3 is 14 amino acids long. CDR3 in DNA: TGTGCCAGCAACGTAGTGGGGGGGCGCACTGAAGCTTTCTTT. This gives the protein CASNVVGGRTEAFF.

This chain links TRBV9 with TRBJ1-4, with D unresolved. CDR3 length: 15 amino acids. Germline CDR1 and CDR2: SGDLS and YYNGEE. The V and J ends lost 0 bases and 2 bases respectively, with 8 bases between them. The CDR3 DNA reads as TGTGCCAGCAGCGTAGGAGCAACTACTAATGAAAAACTGTTTTTT. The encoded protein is CASSVGATTNEKLFF. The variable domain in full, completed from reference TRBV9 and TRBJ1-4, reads DSGVTQTPKHLITATGQRVTLRCSPRSGDLSVYWYQQSLDQGLQFLIQYYNGEERAKGNILERFSAQQFPDLHSELNLSSLELGDSALYFCASSVGATTNEKLFFGSGTQLSVL.

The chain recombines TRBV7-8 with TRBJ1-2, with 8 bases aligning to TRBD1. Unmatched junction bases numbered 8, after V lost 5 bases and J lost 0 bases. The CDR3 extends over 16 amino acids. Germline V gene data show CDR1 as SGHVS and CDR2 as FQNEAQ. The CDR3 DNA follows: TGTGCCAGCAGCCCACCAACAGGGGGAGCTAACTATGGCTACACCTTC. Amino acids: CASSPPTGGANYGYTF.

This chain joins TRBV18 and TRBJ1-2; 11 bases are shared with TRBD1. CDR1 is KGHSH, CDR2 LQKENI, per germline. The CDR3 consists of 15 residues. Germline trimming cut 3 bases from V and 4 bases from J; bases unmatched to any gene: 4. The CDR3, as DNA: TGTGCCAGCTCACCGAAGGGACAGGGGGGCTATGGCTACACCTTC. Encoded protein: CASSPKGQGGYGYTF.

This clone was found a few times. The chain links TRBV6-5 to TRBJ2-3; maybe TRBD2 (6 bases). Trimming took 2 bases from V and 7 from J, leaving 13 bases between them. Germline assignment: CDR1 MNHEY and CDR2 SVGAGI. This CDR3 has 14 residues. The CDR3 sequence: CASSYRKGGNTQYF. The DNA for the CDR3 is TGTGCCAGCAGTTACAGAAAGGGAGGAAATACGCAGTATTTT.

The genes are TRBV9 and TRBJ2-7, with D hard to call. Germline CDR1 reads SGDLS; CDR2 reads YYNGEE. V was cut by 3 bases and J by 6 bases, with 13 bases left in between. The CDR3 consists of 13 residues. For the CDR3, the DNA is TGTGCCAGCAGCGCCAACCCGAGAACCGAGCAGTACTTC. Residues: CASSANPRTEQYF.

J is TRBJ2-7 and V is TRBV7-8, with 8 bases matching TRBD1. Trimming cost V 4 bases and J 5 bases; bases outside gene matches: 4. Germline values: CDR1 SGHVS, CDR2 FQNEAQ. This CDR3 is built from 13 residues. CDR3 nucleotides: TGTGCCAGCAGCTCGAGGACAGGGAACGAGCAGTACTTC. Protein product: CASSSRTGNEQYF.

DNA for the CDR3: TGTGCCTGGAGTGTGGGGCGGGGGGTGGATACGCAGTATTTT. This encodes CAWSVGRGVDTQYF. The rearrangement joins TRBV30 to TRBJ2-3; 8 positions agree with TRBD2. The CDR3 loop spans 14 amino acids. Germline trimming cut 0 bases from V and 6 bases from J; bases unmatched to any gene: 5. Germline CDR1 and CDR2: GTSNPN and SVGIG (reference sequence).

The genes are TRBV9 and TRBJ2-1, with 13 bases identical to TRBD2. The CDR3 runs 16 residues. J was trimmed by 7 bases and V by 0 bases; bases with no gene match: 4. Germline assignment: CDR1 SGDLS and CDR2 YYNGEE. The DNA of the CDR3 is TGTGCCAGCAGCGTAGCTGTACTAGCGGGGGGGAATGAGCAGTTCTTC. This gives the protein CASSVAVLAGGNEQFF.

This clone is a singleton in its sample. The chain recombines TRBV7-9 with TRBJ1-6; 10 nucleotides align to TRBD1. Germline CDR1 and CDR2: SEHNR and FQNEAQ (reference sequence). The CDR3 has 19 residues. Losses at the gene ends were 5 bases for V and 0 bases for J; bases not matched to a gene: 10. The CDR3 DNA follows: TGTGCCAGCAGCGAAGTGGGACAGGGGAAGAGCTCCTATAATTCACCCCTCCACTTT. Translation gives CASSEVGQGKSSYNSPLHF. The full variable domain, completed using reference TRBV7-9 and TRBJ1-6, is DTGVSQNPRHKITKRGQNVTFRCDPISEHNRLYWYRQTLGQGPEFLTYFQNEAQLEKSRLLSDRFSAERPKGSFSTLEIQRTEQGDSAMYLCASSEVGQGKSSYNSPLHFGNGTRLTVT.

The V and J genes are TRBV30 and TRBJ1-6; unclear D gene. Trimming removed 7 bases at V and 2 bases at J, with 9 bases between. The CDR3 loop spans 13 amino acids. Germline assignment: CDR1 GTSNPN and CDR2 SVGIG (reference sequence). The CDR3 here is CALGRAYNSPLHF. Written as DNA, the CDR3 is TGTGCCTTAGGGAGGGCCTATAATTCACCCCTCCACTTT.

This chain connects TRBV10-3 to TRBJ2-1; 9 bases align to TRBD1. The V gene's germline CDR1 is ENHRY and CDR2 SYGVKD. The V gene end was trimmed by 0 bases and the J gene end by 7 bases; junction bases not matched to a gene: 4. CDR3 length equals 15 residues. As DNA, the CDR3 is TGTGCCATCAGTGAGTCACAGGGGGCGCAAAATGAGCAGTTCTTC. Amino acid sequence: CAISESQGAQNEQFF.

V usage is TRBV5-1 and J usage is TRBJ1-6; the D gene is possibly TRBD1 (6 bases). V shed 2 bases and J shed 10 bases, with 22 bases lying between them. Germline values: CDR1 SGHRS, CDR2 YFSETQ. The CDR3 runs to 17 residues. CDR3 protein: CASSFNRASEWGSPLHF. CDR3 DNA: TGCGCCAGCAGCTTCAACAGGGCGTCGGAATGGGGGTCACCCCTCCACTTT.

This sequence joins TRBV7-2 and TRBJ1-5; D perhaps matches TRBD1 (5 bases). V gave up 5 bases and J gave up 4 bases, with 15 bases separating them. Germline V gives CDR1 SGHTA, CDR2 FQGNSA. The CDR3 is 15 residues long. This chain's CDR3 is CASSLVRRGNQPQHF. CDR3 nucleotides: TGTGCCAGCAGCCTTGTCCGGAGGGGAAATCAGCCCCAGCATTTT.

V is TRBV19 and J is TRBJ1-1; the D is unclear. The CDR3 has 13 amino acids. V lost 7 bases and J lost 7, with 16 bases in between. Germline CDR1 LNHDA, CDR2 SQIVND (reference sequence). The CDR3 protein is CASNPGTPNEAFF. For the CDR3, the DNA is TGTGCCAGTAACCCGGGAACCCCCAATGAAGCTTTCTTT.

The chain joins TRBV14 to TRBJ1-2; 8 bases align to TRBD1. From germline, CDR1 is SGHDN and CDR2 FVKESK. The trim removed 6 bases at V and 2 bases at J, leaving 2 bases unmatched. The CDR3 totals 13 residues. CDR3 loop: CASRSGGNYGYTF. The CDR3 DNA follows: TGTGCCAGCAGGTCAGGGGGCAACTATGGCTACACCTTC.

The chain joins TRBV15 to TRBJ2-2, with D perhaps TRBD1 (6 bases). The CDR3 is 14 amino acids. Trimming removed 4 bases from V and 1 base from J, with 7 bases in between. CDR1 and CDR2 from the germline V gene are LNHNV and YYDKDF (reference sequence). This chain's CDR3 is CATSKQGNTGELFF. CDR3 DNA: TGTGCCACCAGCAAACAGGGGAACACCGGGGAGCTGTTTTTT.

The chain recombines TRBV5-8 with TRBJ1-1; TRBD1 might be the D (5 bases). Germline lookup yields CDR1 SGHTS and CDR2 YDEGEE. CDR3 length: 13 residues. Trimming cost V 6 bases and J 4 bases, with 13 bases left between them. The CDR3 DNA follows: TGTGCCAGCATGTTAGCGGGGGGCACTGAAGCTTTCTTT. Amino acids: CASMLAGGTEAFF.

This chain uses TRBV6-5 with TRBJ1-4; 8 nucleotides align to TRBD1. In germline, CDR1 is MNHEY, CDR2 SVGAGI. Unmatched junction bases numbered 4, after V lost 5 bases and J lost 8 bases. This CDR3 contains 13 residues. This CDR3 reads CASSTGGGEKLFF. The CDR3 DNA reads TGTGCCAGCAGTACAGGGGGAGGAGAAAAACTGTTTTTT.

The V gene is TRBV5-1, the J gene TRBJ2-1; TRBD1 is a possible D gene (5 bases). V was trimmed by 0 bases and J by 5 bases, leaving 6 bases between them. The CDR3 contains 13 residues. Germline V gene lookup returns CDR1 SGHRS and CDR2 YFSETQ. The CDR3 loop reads CASSLDRHNEQFF. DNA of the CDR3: TGCGCCAGCAGCTTGGACAGGCACAATGAGCAGTTCTTC.

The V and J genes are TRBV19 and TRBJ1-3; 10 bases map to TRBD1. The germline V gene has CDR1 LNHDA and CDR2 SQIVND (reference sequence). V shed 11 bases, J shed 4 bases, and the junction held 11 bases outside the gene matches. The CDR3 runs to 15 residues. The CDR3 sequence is CASRGTGDPGNTIYF. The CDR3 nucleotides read TGTGCCTCTCGGGGGACAGGGGACCCCGGAAACACCATATATTTT.

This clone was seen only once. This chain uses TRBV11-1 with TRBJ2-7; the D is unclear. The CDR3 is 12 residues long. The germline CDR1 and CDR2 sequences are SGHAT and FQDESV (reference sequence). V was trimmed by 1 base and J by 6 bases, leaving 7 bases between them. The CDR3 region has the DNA TGTGCCAGCAGCTTAGATGTCGGCGAGCAGTACTTC. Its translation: CASSLDVGEQYF.

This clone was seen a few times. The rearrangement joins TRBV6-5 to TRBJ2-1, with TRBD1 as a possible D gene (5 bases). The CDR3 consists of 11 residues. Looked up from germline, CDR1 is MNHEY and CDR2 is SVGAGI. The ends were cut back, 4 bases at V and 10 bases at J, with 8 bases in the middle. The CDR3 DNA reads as TGTGCCAGCAGTTTTAACAGGGAGCAGTTCTTC. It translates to CASSFNREQFF.